What follows is one TCR beta chain and its context. MiXCR, applied by TCRdb to the 5' RACE reads, yields one record per CDR3 protein. The sample lists 640,000 or so distinct CDR3 sequences, 6% to 6.5% seen once, with around 1.9% in the top ten. These data come from a study of identical twins. The CDR3 is 13 residues long. The germline V gene has CDR1 SGHTA and CDR2 FQGNSA. V dropped 8 bases and J dropped 1 base, with 11 bases sitting between them. The sequenced sample consisted of naive T cells sorted from blood. The genes are TRBV7-2 and TRBJ1-1, with no clear D. This TCR was sampled from a man between 18 and 29 years old in good health. The CDR3 DNA is TGTGCCAGCGGCATATGGGGGAACACTGAAGCTTTCTTT. This gives the protein CASGIWGNTEAFF. The variable domain in full, completed from reference TRBV7-2 and TRBJ1-1, reads GAGVSQSPSNKVTEKGKDVELRCDPISGHTALYWYRQSLGQGLEFLIYFQGNSAPDKSGLPSDRFSAERTGGSVSTLTIQRTQQEDSAVYLCASGIWGNTEAFFGQGTRLTVV.